Below are 21 T cell receptor beta chains sequenced from a single sample in a study of T-cell reconstitution after alpha-beta-depleted transplantation in children. As it was prepared, the TCRbeta library received unique molecular identifiers. TCRdb fed the PCR reads into MiXCR, producing one record per CDR3 protein. The table records some 840,000 distinct CDR3 sequences, 16% of them present only once. The sequencing used PBMCs, mostly from graft donor cells, collected 360 days after TCRalphabeta/CD19-depleted stem cell transplant. All receptors derive from a male patient under 18 who had a stem cell transplant for acute lymphoblastic leukemia, so the T cells may come from the graft donor.

A few counts support this clonotype. The J gene is TRBJ1-1, the V gene TRBV29-1, with 7 bases that match TRBD1. CDR1 SQVTM and CDR2 ANQGSEA come from the germline V gene. This CDR3 contains 12 residues. The CDR3 region is CRPQGRRTEAFF. The CDR3 bases are TGCAGACCACAGGGGAGGAGGACTGAAGCTTTCTTT.

This clonotype was observed many times. The rearrangement uses TRBV29-1 and TRBJ1-1; a possible D gene is TRBD1 (5 bases). The CDR3 sequence is 13 residues long. Germline V gives CDR1 SQVTM, CDR2 ANQGSEA. V dropped 7 bases and J dropped 0 bases, with 12 bases sitting between them. The CDR3 bases are TGCAGCGGAACAGGTTTCGTGAACACTGAAGCTTTCTTT. It codes for CSGTGFVNTEAFF.

This clonotype was seen more than once but under ten times. This chain uses TRBV5-1 with TRBJ1-2; unclear D gene. The CDR3 consists of 13 residues. The V end was cut by 0 bases, the J end by 2 bases, with 5 bases between. The germline CDR1 and CDR2 sequences are SGHRS and YFSETQ. In DNA form, the CDR3 reads TGCGCCAGCAGCTTGGCGGAAAACTATGGCTACACCTTC. Translation: CASSLAENYGYTF.

The chain employs TRBV10-3 and TRBJ2-5, with 9 nucleotides matching TRBD1. The CDR3 loop spans 14 amino acids. Germline V gene sequence: CDR1 ENHRY, CDR2 SYGVKD. The V and J ends lost 5 bases and 3 bases, in that order; junction bases with no gene match: 4. CDR3 sequence: CAISRTGGEETQYF. The CDR3 bases are TGTGCCATCAGTCGCACAGGGGGCGAAGAGACCCAGTACTTC.

This clonotype has more than one count but fewer than ten. V and J are TRBV18 and TRBJ2-3; TRBD1 matches 11 bases. The germline V gene has CDR1 KGHSH and CDR2 LQKENI. The CDR3 extends over 15 amino acids. With V trimmed by 3 bases and J by 5 bases, 4 bases remained unmatched. CDR3 sequence: CASSPDRGREDTQYF. The CDR3 nucleotides read TGTGCCAGCTCACCGGACAGGGGGCGTGAAGATACGCAGTATTTT.

This clonotype was seen a few times. The chain employs TRBV5-1 and TRBJ2-2; the D gene is possibly TRBD2 (6 bases). The germline V gene has CDR1 SGHRS and CDR2 YFSETQ. The CDR3 consists of 16 residues. Trimming took off 4 bases at V and 3 bases at J, with 16 bases between the two ends. The CDR3 bases are TGCGCCAGCAGCGTTCCAAGACTAGTGGACACCGGGGAGCTGTTTTTT. It is translated as CASSVPRLVDTGELFF.

This clonotype was counted only a few times. This CDR3 is CTLRERDEQFF. CDR3 nucleotides: TGCACTCTCCGGGAGCGGGATGAGCAGTTCTTC. The rearrangement uses TRBV29-1 and TRBJ2-1; TRBD2 might be the D (6 bases). This CDR3 spans 11 amino acids. The V gene's germline CDR1 is SQVTM and CDR2 ANQGSEA.

This clonotype was counted a few times. The genes are TRBV5-1 and TRBJ2-2; D remains ambiguous. Trimming cost V 1 base and J 0 bases, with 7 bases left between them. The CDR3 sequence is 15 residues long. Germline lookup yields CDR1 SGHRS and CDR2 YFSETQ. In DNA form, the CDR3 reads TGCGCCAGCAGCTTGCTACTACCGAACACCGGGGAGCTGTTTTTT. This gives the protein CASSLLLPNTGELFF. The full variable domain, completed using reference TRBV5-1 and TRBJ2-2, is KAGVTQTPRYLIKTRGQQVTLSCSPISGHRSVSWYQQTPGQGLQFLFEYFSETQRNKGNFPGRFSGRQFSNSRSEMNVSTLELGDSALYLCASSLLLPNTGELFFGEGSRLTVL.

This clonotype has just a few counts. This chain connects TRBV20-1 to TRBJ1-2; no definite D call. The CDR3 length is 12 residues. Looked up from germline, CDR1 is DFQATT and CDR2 is SNEGSKA (reference sequence). Trimming removed 2 bases from V and 6 bases from J, with 10 bases in between. CDR3 nucleotide sequence: TGCAGTGCTAGATCGGGCCCCCATGGCTACACCTTC. Translation gives CSARSGPHGYTF.

The chain recombines TRBV9 with TRBJ2-1, with 16 bases matching TRBD2. Trimming removed 0 bases from V and 10 bases from J; junction bases left unmatched: 10. Germline V gene lookup returns CDR1 SGDLS and CDR2 YYNGEE. This CDR3 contains 18 residues. CDR3 sequence: CASSVVDPGLAGGGEQFF. The CDR3 DNA reads as TGTGCCAGCAGCGTAGTCGACCCGGGACTAGCGGGAGGGGGGGAGCAGTTCTTC.

This clonotype was recorded a few times. The J gene is TRBJ2-3, the V gene TRBV7-9; TRBD2 is a possible D gene (6 bases). The CDR3 runs to 15 residues. The ends were cut back, 5 bases at V and 2 bases at J, with 14 bases in the middle. CDR1 is SEHNR, CDR2 FQNEAQ, per germline (reference sequence). The CDR3 nucleotides are TGTGCCAGCAGCCCCCGGGAGCCTCCCACAGATACGCAGTATTTT. As protein: CASSPREPPTDTQYF.

This sequence joins TRBV7-2 and TRBJ2-3, with 8 bases lining up with TRBD2. Losses at the gene ends were 4 bases for V and 0 bases for J; bases not matched to a gene: 6. The CDR3 has 16 residues. In germline, CDR1 is SGHTA, CDR2 FQGNSA. The CDR3: CASSSLAGMSTDTQYF. The CDR3, as DNA: TGTGCCAGCAGCTCCTTAGCGGGAATGAGCACAGATACGCAGTATTTT.

This clonotype has just a few counts. The genes are TRBV28 and TRBJ2-5, with 7 bases that match TRBD2. The length of the CDR3 is 15 residues. Per the germline V gene, CDR1 is MDHEN and CDR2 is SYDVKM. V gave up 5 bases and J gave up 0 bases; unmatched junction bases: 6. The CDR3 DNA reads TGTGCCAGCAGTCCAGTCGGGGGGTACCAAGAGACCCAGTACTTC. It translates to CASSPVGGYQETQYF.

This clonotype was seen more than once but under ten times. This chain joins TRBV15 and TRBJ2-6; D is uncertain. The CDR3 is 14 residues long. Per the germline V gene, CDR1 is LNHNV and CDR2 is YYDKDF (reference sequence). Trimming took 2 bases from V and 4 from J, leaving 6 bases between them. The DNA of the CDR3 is TGTGCCACCAGCAGACTATCCGGGGCCAACGTCCTGACTTTC. This gives the protein CATSRLSGANVLTF. Drawing the rest from reference TRBV15 and TRBJ2-6, the complete variable domain is DAMVIQNPRYQVTQFGKPVTLSCSQTLNHNVMYWYQQKSSQAPKLLFHYYDKDFNNEADTPDNFQSRRPNTSFCFLDIRSPGLGDTAMYLCATSRLSGANVLTFGAGSRLTVL.

This clonotype occurred a few times. This chain links TRBV7-9 with TRBJ2-3; 7 nucleotides agree with TRBD2. CDR1 is SEHNR, CDR2 FQNEAQ, per germline (reference sequence). V lost 5 bases and J lost 0; bases outside the gene matches: 5. The CDR3 consists of 15 residues. CDR3 sequence: CASSPGTISTDTQYF. CDR3 sequence (DNA): TGTGCCAGCAGCCCAGGGACTATTAGCACAGATACGCAGTATTTT. The full variable domain, its missing parts supplied by reference TRBV7-9 and TRBJ2-3, is DTGVSQNPRHKITKRGQNVTFRCDPISEHNRLYWYRQTLGQGPEFLTYFQNEAQLEKSRLLSDRFSAERPKGSFSTLEIQRTEQGDSAMYLCASSPGTISTDTQYFGPGTRLTVL.

This clonotype was found a few times. This chain connects TRBV12-3 or TRBV12-4 to TRBJ2-4; tentatively, D is TRBD2 (6 bases). The CDR3 length is 13 residues. V lost 3 bases to trimming and J lost 9 bases, with 12 bases between them. The CDR3 DNA is TGTGCCAGCAGTTTGGAGGGGCAAGTCATTCAGTACTTC. This gives the protein CASSLEGQVIQYF.

V gene TRBV4-1 combines with J gene TRBJ2-5, with 8 bases aligning to TRBD1. Germline CDR1 is MGHRA and CDR2 is YSYEKL. The V and J ends lost 0 bases and 3 bases, in that order; junction bases with no gene match: 3. The CDR3 sequence is 15 residues long. DNA of the CDR3: TGCGCCAGCAGCCAAGAGGGGACAGGAAAAGAGACCCAGTACTTC. As protein: CASSQEGTGKETQYF.

This chain links TRBV11-3 with TRBJ1-3, with a weak D call TRBD1 (6 bases). V dropped 5 bases and J dropped 3 bases, with 14 bases sitting between them. Per germline, CDR1 SGHNT and CDR2 YENEEA. The CDR3 length is 15 residues. DNA of the CDR3: TGTGCCAGCAGCCCAGGGGCCCCACATGGAAACACCATATATTTT. Protein: CASSPGAPHGNTIYF.

The chain links TRBV11-2 to TRBJ2-5, with 11 nucleotides matching TRBD1. The CDR3 runs to 14 residues. The V gene end was trimmed by 8 bases and the J gene end by 2 bases; junction bases not matched to a gene: 4. Germline lookup yields CDR1 SGHAT and CDR2 FQNNGV. CDR3 residues: CASGTGGPQETQYF. Written as DNA, the CDR3 is TGTGCCAGCGGGACAGGGGGTCCGCAAGAGACCCAGTACTTC.

The V and J genes are TRBV6-4 and TRBJ1-2; D is undetermined. V shed 2 bases and J shed 6 bases, with 7 bases lying between them. This CDR3 has 12 amino acids. The germline V gene encodes CDR1 MRHNA and CDR2 SNTAGT. The CDR3 is CASSDGFDGYTF. The CDR3 nucleotides read TGTGCCAGCAGTGACGGGTTTGATGGCTACACCTTC.

This clonotype was detected a few times. CDR3 residues: CASSSLLAFNEQFF. In DNA form, the CDR3 reads TGTGCCAGCAGCTCCCTCCTAGCGTTCAATGAGCAGTTCTTC. The J gene is TRBJ2-1, the V gene TRBV6-1; a weak D match, TRBD2 (6 bases). Between the trimmed V and J ends, which lost 6 bases and 6 bases, there was a span of 15 bases. Germline CDR1 and CDR2: MNHNS and SASEGT. The CDR3 is 14 residues long.